This passage covers 6 T cell receptor gamma chains from one sample sequenced in a study of gamma-delta chains in newborns, infants, children. TCRdb re-called the reads with CATT. The table has about 1,200 gamma-chain clones, approximately 56% seen once. Material: blood. The receptors come from a child who was a newborn, infant or young child, either healthy, febrile or measles-vaccinated (not recorded which).

Details on this clone: A read error may be the cause here, since a much bigger clone is one base away. J gene calling gave no result, while the V gene is TRGV3. The germline V gene encodes CDR1 VTNTFY and CDR2 YDVSTARD (reference sequence). This CDR3 spans 12 amino acids. CDR3 sequence: CATWFGYYKELF. CDR3 DNA sequence: TGTGCCACCTGGTTCGGATATTATAAGGAACTCTTT.

This clone is large. This chain links TRGV4 with TRGJ1 or TRGJ2. Per the germline V gene, CDR1 is EGSTGY and CDR2 is YDSYTSSV. The CDR3 extends over 13 amino acids. V dropped 3 bases and J dropped 2; count of bases not matched to a gene: 4. CDR3 region: CATWDPHYYKKLF. Written as DNA, the CDR3 is TGTGCCACCTGGGATCCTCATTATTATAAGAAACTCTTT.

As for this clone: A much more abundant neighbour one base away suggests this may be a read error. The chain couples TRGV3 to TRGJ1 or TRGJ2. Germline matching of the DNA provided the J gene here, since TCRdb leaves it blank. CDR3 size: 15 residues. CDR1 and CDR2 from the germline V gene are VTNTFY and YDVSTARD (reference sequence). The CDR3 protein is CATRDVGKDYYKKLF. As DNA, the CDR3 is TGTGCCACCAGGGACGTAGGGAAGGATTATTATAAGAAACTCTTT.

This clone rates as large. The rearrangement links TRGV2 to TRGJ1 or TRGJ2. The J gene, absent from TCRdb, was called here by matching the DNA to germline. This CDR3 spans 14 amino acids. V was pared by 0 bases and J by 6 bases, with 8 bases of the junction left unmatched. Germline loops: CDR1 EGSNGY, CDR2 YDSYNSKV. Here the CDR3 DNA reads TGTGCCACCTGGGACGGGCTACGAGGTTATAAGAAACTCTTT. Protein sequence: CATWDGLRGYKKLF.

Notes on this clone: This likely reflects a read error, since a far larger clone is one base away. The chain joins TRGV2 to TRGJ1 or TRGJ2. TCRdb offers no J gene call, so here the DNA was matched to germline to obtain one. Germline V gene sequence: CDR1 EGSNGY, CDR2 YDSYNSKV. CDR3 size: 13 residues. In nucleotides, the CDR3 is TGTGCCACCTGGAACGGGCTCCGGTGCAAGAAACTCTTT. Protein: CATWNGLRCKKLF.

As regards this clone: This sequence may be a read error, since a much larger clone differs from it by one base. V and J are TRGV4 and TRGJ1 or TRGJ2. The J gene, absent from TCRdb, was called here by matching the DNA to germline. J was trimmed by 7 bases and V by 6 bases; bases with no gene match: 9. CDR3 length: 12 residues. From germline, CDR1 is EGSTGY and CDR2 YDSYTSSV. CDR3 sequence: CATWYMCYKKLF. For the CDR3, the DNA is TGTGCCACCTGGTATATGTGCTATAAGAAACTCTTT.